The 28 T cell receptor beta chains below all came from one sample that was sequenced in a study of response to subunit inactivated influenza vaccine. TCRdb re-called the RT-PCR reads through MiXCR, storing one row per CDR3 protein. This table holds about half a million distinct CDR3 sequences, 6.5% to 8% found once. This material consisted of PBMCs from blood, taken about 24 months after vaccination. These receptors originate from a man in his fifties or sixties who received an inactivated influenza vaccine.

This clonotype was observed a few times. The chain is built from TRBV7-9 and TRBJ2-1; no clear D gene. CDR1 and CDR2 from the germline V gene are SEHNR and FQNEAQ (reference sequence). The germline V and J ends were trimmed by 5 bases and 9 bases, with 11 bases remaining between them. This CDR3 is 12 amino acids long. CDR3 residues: CASSVVSGEQFF. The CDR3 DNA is TGTGCCAGCAGCGTCGTATCGGGTGAGCAGTTCTTC. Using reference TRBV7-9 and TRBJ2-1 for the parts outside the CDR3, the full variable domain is DTGVSQNPRHKITKRGQNVTFRCDPISEHNRLYWYRQTLGQGPEFLTYFQNEAQLEKSRLLSDRFSAERPKGSFSTLEIQRTEQGDSAMYLCASSVVSGEQFFGPGTRLTVL.

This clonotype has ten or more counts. The CDR3 coding sequence is TGTGCCAGCAGCACCCGGACAGGGGGAATCACTGAAGCTTTCTTT. Protein: CASSTRTGGITEAFF. This chain connects TRBV7-8 to TRBJ1-1; 10 bases are a match to TRBD1. Germline values: CDR1 SGHVS, CDR2 FQNEAQ. The CDR3 has 15 residues. Trimming took 5 bases from V and 4 from J; bases not matched to a gene: 7.

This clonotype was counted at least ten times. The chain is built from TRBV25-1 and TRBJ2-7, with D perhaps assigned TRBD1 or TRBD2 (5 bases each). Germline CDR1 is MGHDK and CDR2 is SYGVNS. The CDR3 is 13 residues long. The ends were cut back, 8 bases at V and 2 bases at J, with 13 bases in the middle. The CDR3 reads CASGPGSAYEQYF. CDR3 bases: TGTGCCAGCGGACCAGGGAGCGCCTACGAGCAGTACTTC.

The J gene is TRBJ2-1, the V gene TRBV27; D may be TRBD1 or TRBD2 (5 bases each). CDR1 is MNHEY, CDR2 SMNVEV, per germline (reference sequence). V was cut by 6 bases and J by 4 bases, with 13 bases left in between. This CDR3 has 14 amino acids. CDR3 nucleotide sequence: TGTGCCAGCAGCATGCTTGGGGGATACAATGAGCAGTTCTTC. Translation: CASSMLGGYNEQFF.

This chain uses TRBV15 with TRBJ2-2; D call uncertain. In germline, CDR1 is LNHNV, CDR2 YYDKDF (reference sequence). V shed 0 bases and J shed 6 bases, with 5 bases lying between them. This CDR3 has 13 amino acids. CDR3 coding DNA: TGTGCCACCAGCAGAGATCGGTCCGGGGAGCTGTTTTTT. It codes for CATSRDRSGELFF.

The CDR3 coding sequence is TGCAGTGCTAGAGATGGGACTAGCCCACAAGAGACCCAGTACTTC. It is translated as CSARDGTSPQETQYF. The chain joins TRBV20-1 to TRBJ2-5; TRBD2 aligns across 9 bases. The V and J ends lost 0 bases and 2 bases, in that order; junction bases with no gene match: 4. The CDR3 length is 15 residues. Germline assignment: CDR1 DFQATT and CDR2 SNEGSKA (reference sequence).

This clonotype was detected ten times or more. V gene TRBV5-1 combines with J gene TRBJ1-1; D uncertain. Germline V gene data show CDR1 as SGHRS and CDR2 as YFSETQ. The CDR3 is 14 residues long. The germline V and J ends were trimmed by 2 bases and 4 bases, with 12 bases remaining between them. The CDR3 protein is CASSLLGGGTEAFF. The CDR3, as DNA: TGCGCCAGCAGCTTATTAGGTGGAGGCACTGAAGCTTTCTTT.

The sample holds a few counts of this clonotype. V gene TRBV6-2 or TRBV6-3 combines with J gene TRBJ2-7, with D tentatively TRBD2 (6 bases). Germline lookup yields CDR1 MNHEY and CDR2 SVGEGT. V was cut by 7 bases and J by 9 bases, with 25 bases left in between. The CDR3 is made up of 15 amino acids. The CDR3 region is CASNPGSGYPQGQYF. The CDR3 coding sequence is TGTGCCAGCAACCCCGGAAGCGGGTACCCCCAGGGGCAGTACTTC.

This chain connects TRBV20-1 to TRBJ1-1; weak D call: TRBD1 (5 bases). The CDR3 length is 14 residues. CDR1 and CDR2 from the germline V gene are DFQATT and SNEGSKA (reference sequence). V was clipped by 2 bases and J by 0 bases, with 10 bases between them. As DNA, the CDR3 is TGCAGTGCTAGATCTGACAGACTGAACACTGAAGCTTTCTTT. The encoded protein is CSARSDRLNTEAFF.

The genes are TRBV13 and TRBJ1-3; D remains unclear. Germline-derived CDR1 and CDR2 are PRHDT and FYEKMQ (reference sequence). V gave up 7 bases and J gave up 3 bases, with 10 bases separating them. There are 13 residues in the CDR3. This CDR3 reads CASTSWGGNTIYF. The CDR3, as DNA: TGTGCCAGCACCAGTTGGGGTGGAAACACCATATATTTT.

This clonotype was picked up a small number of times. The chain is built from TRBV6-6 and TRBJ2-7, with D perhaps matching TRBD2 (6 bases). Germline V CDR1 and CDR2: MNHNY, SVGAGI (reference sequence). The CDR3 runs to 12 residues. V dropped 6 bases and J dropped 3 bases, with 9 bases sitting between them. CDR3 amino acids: CASRRLDYEQYF. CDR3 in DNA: TGTGCCAGCAGGAGACTAGACTACGAGCAGTACTTC.

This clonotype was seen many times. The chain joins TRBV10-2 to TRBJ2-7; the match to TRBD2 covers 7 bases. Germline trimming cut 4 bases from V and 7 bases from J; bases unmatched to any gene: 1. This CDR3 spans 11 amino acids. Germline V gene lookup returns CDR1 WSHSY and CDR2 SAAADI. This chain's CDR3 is CASSGGGEQYF. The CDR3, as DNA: TGCGCCAGCAGTGGGGGAGGGGAGCAGTACTTC.

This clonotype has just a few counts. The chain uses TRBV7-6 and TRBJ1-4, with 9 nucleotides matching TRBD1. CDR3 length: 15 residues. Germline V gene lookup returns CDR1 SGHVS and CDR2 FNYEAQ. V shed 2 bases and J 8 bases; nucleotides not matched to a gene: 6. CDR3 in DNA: TGTGCCAGCAGCTTAAGGGGACAGGGCGGAGAAAAACTGTTTTTT. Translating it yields CASSLRGQGGEKLFF.

CDR3 bases: TGTGCCAGCAGTTGGGGACAGAGCTCTGGAAACACCATATATTTT. Translated: CASSWGQSSGNTIYF. J is TRBJ1-3 and V is TRBV12-3 or TRBV12-4; TRBD1 matches at 7 bases. Trimming removed 4 bases from V and 0 bases from J; junction bases left unmatched: 3. The CDR3 is 15 residues long.

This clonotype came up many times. Written as DNA, the CDR3 is TGCGCCAGCAGCCCCGGATCCTCGAACTCTGGAAACACCATATATTTT. Translated: CASSPGSSNSGNTIYF. The chain has TRBV5-1 and TRBJ1-3; D is ambiguous. This CDR3 comprises 16 residues. CDR1 is SGHRS and CDR2 is YFSETQ in the germline V gene. Trimming stripped 4 bases from V and 0 bases from J, with 14 bases between.

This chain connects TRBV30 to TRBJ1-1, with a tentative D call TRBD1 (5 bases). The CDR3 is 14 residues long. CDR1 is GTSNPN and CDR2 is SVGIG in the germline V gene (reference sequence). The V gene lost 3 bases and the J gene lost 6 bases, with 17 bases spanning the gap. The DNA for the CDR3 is TGTGCCTGGAGAGAGCCAGGGAGGCGGCCTGAAGCTTTCTTT. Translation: CAWREPGRRPEAFF.

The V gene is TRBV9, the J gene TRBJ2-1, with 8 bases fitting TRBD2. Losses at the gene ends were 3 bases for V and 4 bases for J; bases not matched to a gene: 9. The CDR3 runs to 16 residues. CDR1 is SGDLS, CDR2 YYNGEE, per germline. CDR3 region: CASSGRLAGPYNEQFF. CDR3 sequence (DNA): TGTGCCAGCAGCGGCCGCTTAGCGGGACCTTACAATGAGCAGTTCTTC.

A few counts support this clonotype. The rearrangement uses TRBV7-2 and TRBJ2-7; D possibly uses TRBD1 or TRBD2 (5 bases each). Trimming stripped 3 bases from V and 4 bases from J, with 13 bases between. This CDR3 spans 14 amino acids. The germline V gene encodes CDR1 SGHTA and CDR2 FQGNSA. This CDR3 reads CASSLDGAFYEQYF. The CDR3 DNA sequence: TGTGCCAGCAGCTTGGACGGGGCTTTTTACGAGCAGTACTTC.

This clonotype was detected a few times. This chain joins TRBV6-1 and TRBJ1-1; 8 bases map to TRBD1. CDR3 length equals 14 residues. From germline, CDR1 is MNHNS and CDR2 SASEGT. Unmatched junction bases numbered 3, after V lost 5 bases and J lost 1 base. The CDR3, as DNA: TGTGCCAGCAGTAAGGGACAGGAGAACACTGAAGCTTTCTTT. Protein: CASSKGQENTEAFF.

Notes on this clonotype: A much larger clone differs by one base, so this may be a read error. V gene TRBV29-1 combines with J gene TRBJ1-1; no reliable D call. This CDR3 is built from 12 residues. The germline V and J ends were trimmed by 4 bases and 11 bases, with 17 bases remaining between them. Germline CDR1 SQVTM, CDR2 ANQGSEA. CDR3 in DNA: TGCAGCGTTGCAGATCTTAGGAGGGCTGCTTTCTTT. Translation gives CSVADLRRAAFF.

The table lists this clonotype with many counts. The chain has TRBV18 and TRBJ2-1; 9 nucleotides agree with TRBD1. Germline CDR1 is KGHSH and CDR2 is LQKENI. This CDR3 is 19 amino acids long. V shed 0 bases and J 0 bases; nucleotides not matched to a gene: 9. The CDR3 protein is CASSPPATGGPSSYNEQFF. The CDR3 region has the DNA TGTGCCAGCTCACCACCCGCGACAGGGGGGCCAAGCTCCTACAATGAGCAGTTCTTC.

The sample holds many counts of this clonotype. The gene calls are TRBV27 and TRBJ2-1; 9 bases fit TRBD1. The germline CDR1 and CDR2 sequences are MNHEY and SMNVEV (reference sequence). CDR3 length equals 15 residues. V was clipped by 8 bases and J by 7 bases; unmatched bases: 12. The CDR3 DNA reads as TGTGCCAGCCGGAGAGGGGGACAGGGAATAAATGAGCAGTTCTTC. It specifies CASRRGGQGINEQFF.

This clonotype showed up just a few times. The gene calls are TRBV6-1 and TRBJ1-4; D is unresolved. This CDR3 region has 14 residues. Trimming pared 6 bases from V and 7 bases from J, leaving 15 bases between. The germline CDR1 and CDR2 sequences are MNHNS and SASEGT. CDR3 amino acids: CASRLGFSSEKLFF. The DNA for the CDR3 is TGTGCCAGCAGGCTGGGTTTTAGTTCTGAAAAACTGTTTTTT.

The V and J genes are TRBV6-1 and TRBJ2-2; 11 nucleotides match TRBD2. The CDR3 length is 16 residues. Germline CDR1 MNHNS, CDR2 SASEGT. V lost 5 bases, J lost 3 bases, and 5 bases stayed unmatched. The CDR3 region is CASSKVAGGYTGELFF. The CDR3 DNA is TGTGCCAGCAGTAAGGTAGCGGGAGGGTACACCGGGGAGCTGTTTTTT.

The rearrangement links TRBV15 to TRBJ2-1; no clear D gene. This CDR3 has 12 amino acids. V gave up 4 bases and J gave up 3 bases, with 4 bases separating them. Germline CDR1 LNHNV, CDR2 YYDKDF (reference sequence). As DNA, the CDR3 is TGTGCCACCAGCACCTACTACAATGAGCAGTTCTTC. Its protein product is CATSTYYNEQFF.

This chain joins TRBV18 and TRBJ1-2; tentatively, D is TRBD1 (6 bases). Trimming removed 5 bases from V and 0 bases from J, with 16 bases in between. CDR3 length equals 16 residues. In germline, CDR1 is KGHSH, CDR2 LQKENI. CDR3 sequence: CASSARQVKANYGYTF. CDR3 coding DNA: TGTGCCAGCTCAGCGCGACAGGTCAAAGCTAACTATGGCTACACCTTC.

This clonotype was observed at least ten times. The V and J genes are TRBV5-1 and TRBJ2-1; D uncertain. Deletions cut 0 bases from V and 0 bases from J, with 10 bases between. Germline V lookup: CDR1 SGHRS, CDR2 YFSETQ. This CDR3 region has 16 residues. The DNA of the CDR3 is TGCGCCAGCAGCTTGGTCGGCTCGAGCTCCTACAATGAGCAGTTCTTC. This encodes CASSLVGSSSYNEQFF.

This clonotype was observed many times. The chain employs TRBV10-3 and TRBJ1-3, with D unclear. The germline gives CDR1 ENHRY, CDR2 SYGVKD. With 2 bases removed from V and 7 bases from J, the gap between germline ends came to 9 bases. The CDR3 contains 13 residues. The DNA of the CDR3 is TGTGCCATCAGTGAGAAACTAGGGAACACCATATATTTT. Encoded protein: CAISEKLGNTIYF.